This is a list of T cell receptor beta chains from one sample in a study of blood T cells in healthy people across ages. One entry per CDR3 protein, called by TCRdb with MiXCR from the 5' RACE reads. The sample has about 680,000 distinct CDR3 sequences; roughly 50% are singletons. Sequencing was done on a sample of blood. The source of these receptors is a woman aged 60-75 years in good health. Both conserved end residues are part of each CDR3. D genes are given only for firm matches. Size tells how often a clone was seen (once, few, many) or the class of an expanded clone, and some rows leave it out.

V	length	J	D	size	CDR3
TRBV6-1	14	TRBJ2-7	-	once	CASRPGGRVYEQYF
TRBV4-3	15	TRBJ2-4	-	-	CASSQSQGVENIQYF
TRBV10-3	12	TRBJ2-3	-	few	CAIMAGGDTQYF
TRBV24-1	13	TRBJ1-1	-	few	CATSDEGRTEAFF
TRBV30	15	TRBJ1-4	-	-	CAWKWGRQSNEKLFF
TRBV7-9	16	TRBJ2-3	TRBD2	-	CASSWGTSGDTDTQYF
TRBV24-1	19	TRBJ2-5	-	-	CATSDFIPSRAMREETQYF
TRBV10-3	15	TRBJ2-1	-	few	CAISEREVAYNEQFF
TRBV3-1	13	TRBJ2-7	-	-	CASSHRVSYEQYF
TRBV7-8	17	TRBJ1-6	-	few	CASSLAYAGGADSPLHF
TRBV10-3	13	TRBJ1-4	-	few	CAISYATNEKLFF
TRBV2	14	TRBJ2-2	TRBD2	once	CADRVAGATGELFF
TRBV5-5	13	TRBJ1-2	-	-	CASVSQGVYGYTF
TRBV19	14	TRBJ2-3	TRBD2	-	CASSTGTSFATQYF
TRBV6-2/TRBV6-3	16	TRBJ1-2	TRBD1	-	CASRAATGGANYGYTF
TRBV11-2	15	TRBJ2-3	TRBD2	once	CASSSAGGGTATQYF
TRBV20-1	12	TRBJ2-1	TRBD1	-	CSAHRGRNEQFF
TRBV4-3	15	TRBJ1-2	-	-	CASSRQRSPNYGYTF
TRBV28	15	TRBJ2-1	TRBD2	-	CASSLYGLESDEQFF
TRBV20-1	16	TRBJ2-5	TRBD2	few	CSARLSGRAPQETQYF
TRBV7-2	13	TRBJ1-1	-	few	CASSPLQGRMAFF
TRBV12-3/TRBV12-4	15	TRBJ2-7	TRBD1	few	CASSLSQGKGYEQYF
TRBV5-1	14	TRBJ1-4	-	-	CASSSDARDEKLFF
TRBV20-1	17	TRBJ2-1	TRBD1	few	CSATPRTPGQGYNEQFF
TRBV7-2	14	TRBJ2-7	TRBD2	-	CASSLNQGGYEQYF
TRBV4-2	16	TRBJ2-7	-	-	CASSQSDRTDPYEQYF
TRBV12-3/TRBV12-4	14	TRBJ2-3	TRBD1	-	CASSGTGGHDTQYF
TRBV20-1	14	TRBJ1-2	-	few	CSARASQGGYGYTF
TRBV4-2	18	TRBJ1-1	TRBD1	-	CASSQHRPGQGVGTEAFF
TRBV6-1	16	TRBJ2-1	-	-	CASRASRGSSYNERFF
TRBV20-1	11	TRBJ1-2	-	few	CSARQDHGYTF
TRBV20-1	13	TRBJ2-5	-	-	CSARADMKETQYF
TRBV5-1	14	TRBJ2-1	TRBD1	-	CASSLGQGGDEQFF
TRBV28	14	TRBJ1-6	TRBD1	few	CASRPGQGGSPLHF
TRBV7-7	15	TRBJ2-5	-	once	CASSLVGGHGETQYF
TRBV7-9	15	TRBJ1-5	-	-	CASTPGGDSNQPQHF
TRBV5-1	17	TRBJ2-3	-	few	CASSLHHTTEGADTQYF
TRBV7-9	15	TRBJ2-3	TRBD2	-	CANSPLGGGSDTQYF
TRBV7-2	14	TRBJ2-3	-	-	CAGSLWGWADTQYF
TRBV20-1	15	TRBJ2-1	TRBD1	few	CSARAPLGTGNEQFF
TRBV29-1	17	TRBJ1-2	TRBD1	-	CSVDSHSRTGNKDGYTF
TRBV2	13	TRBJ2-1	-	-	CASRTGPYNEQFF
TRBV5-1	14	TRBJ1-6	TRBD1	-	CASSLTGENSPLHF
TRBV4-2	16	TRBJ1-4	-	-	CASSQTASATNEKLFF
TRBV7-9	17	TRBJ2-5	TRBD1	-	CAGSLTGGRVLQETQYF
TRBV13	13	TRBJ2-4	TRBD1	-	CASSRDRGPEQYF
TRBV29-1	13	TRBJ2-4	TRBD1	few	CSVRRDRENIQYF
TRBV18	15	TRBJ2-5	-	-	CASSPLDGQGETQYF
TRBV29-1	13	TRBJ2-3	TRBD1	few	CSVGQGQTDTQYF
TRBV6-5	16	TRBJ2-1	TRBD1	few	CASSYFGTGRYNEQFF
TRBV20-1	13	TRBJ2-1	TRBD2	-	CSQLAGVYNEQFF
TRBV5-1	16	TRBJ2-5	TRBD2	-	CASSFALAGTQETQYF
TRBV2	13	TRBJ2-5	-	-	CASSRRDGETQYF